The 13 T cell receptor beta chains in this list originate from one sample, sequenced in a study of T cell responses to AZD1222 COVID-19 vaccine. Measured with immunoSEQ multiplex PCR; TCRdb has only the in-frame clones, and not every one. The sample shows 100,000 to 150,000 clones, approximately 86% of them seen only once. Sequenced here: peripheral blood, sampled 28 days after the second AZD1222 dose. The receptor source for this set is an adult who received the AZD1222 COVID-19 vaccine.

The gene calls are TRBV27 and TRBJ1-1, with D possibly being TRBD1 (6 bases). V lost 5 bases and J lost 6, with 13 bases in between. This CDR3 has 13 amino acids. Germline V gives CDR1 MNHEY, CDR2 SMNVEV (reference sequence). CDR3 coding DNA: TGTGCCAGCAGTAAACAGGGAAGGGCTGAAGCTTTCTTT. It translates to CASSKQGRAEAFF.

The chain links TRBV19 to TRBJ2-3; 9 nucleotides align to TRBD2. The V and J ends lost 7 bases and 8 bases, in that order; junction bases with no gene match: 13. CDR1 is LNHDA and CDR2 is SQIVND in the germline V gene (reference sequence). The CDR3 spans 15 residues. The CDR3 spells CASTPDLAGGGTQYF. The CDR3 nucleotides are TGTGCCAGTACCCCCGACTTGGCGGGGGGGGGTACGCAGTATTTT.

This clone was found a few times. The chain uses TRBV5-1 and TRBJ1-2; D perhaps matches TRBD1 (5 bases). Between the trimmed V and J ends, which lost 0 bases and 8 bases, there was a span of 11 bases. From germline, CDR1 is SGHRS and CDR2 YFSETQ. There are 13 residues in the CDR3. CDR3 loop: CASSLAAGSGYTF. The CDR3 nucleotides read TGCGCCAGCAGCTTGGCTGCAGGGTCCGGCTACACCTTC. Combining the CDR3 with reference TRBV5-1 and TRBJ1-2 gives the whole variable domain KAGVTQTPRYLIKTRGQQVTLSCSPISGHRSVSWYQQTPGQGLQFLFEYFSETQRNKGNFPGRFSGRQFSNSRSEMNVSTLELGDSALYLCASSLAAGSGYTFGSGTRLTVV.

The J gene is TRBJ2-6, the V gene TRBV5-1, with a weak D call TRBD2 (5 bases). Trimming stripped 5 bases from V and 4 bases from J, with 7 bases between. This CDR3 comprises 13 residues. Germline assignment: CDR1 SGHRS and CDR2 YFSETQ. CDR3 sequence (DNA): TGCGCCAGCAGAGCGGAGGGGGCCAACGTCCTGACTTTC. This translates into CASRAEGANVLTF.

The V call is TRBV5-1, the J call TRBJ1-3, with 9 bases aligning to TRBD1. This CDR3 region has 17 residues. J gave up 3 bases and V 3 bases, and 10 bases lay outside the gene matches. In germline, CDR1 is SGHRS, CDR2 YFSETQ. The CDR3 here is CASSSDSDRGYGNTIYF. CDR3 nucleotide sequence: TGCGCCAGCAGCTCAGATTCGGACAGGGGTTATGGAAACACCATATATTTT.

The J gene is TRBJ1-1, the V gene TRBV5-4, with D hard to call. With 3 bases removed from V and 4 bases from J, the gap between germline ends came to 10 bases. CDR3 length: 13 amino acids. Germline V gene lookup returns CDR1 SGHNT and CDR2 YYREEE (reference sequence). This CDR3 is CASSWGAGTEAFF. CDR3 nucleotide sequence: TGTGCCAGCAGCTGGGGAGCGGGCACTGAAGCTTTCTTT.

This chain joins TRBV6-1 and TRBJ1-4; D gene unclear. Germline V gene sequence: CDR1 MNHNS, CDR2 SASEGT. The CDR3 has 14 residues. The ends were cut back, 2 bases at V and 5 bases at J, with 9 bases in the middle. The CDR3 sequence: CASSETGANEKLFF. CDR3 bases: TGTGCCAGCAGTGAAACGGGCGCAAATGAAAAACTGTTTTTT.

The chain couples TRBV18 to TRBJ2-3, with D unclear. From germline, CDR1 is KGHSH and CDR2 LQKENI. V lost 3 bases to trimming and J lost 0 bases, with 13 bases between them. The CDR3 length is 16 residues. The DNA of the CDR3 is TGTGCCAGCTCACCTGATAGGACGAGAAGCACAGATACGCAGTATTTT. Translation: CASSPDRTRSTDTQYF.

This clone was counted a few times. The chain couples TRBV7-2 to TRBJ2-7; TRBD1 aligns across 7 bases. The CDR3 is 15 residues long. Germline CDR1 SGHTA, CDR2 FQGNSA. Trimming removed 2 bases from V and 3 bases from J; junction bases left unmatched: 7. Here the CDR3 DNA reads TGTGCCAGCAGCTTAACCGGGGACAGACGCTACGAGCAGTACTTC. The encoded protein is CASSLTGDRRYEQYF.

The genes are TRBV7-9 and TRBJ2-3; D is perhaps TRBD1 or TRBD2 (6 bases each). The V gene lost 6 bases and the J gene lost 5 bases, with 21 bases spanning the gap. This CDR3 is built from 16 residues. CDR1 is SEHNR and CDR2 is FQNEAQ in the germline V gene (reference sequence). The CDR3 loop reads CASRRGGGGRGDTQYF. The CDR3 DNA reads as TGTGCCAGCAGGCGGGGAGGTGGGGGGCGAGGAGATACGCAGTATTTT.

The V gene is TRBV2, the J gene TRBJ2-3; a possible D gene is TRBD2 (7 bases). Trimming shortened V by 11 bases and J by 3 bases, and 18 bases separated the two germline ends. Germline loops: CDR1 SNHLY, CDR2 FYNNEI. The CDR3 spans 14 residues. In DNA form, the CDR3 reads TGTGCCCACAGGAGGGGGGGAGGGACAGATACGCAGTATTTT. Its protein is CAHRRGGGTDTQYF. Variable domain in full (rest from reference TRBV2 and TRBJ2-3): EPEVTQTPSHQVTQMGQEVILRCVPISNHLYFYWYRQILGQKVEFLVSFYNNEISEKSEIFDDQFSVERPDGSNFTLKIRSTKLEDSAMYFCAHRRGGGTDTQYFGPGTRLTVL.

V and J are TRBV2 and TRBJ2-3; D unclear. Germline CDR1 and CDR2: SNHLY and FYNNEI. Trimming shortened V by 1 base and J by 0 bases, and 11 bases separated the two germline ends. The CDR3 is made up of 16 amino acids. The CDR3 DNA reads TGTGCCAGCAGTGAAGGGACCCAAAGGAGCACAGATACGCAGTATTTT. Translating it yields CASSEGTQRSTDTQYF.

Worth noting for this clone: The junction and the germline gene differ at one end; a read error may be behind it. The genes are TRBV12-3 or TRBV12-4 and TRBJ1-4; D is possibly TRBD1 (5 bases). This CDR3 is 11 amino acids long. The CDR3 nucleotides are TGTGCCAGCAGCTTAGGCAGGGTTAGAATTTTT. It yields the protein CASSLGRVRIF.